This T cell receptor beta chain is drawn from a study of cytomegalovirus exposure and HLA in healthy donors. The PCR used 60 Vbeta and 13 Jbeta primers. Only in-frame clones appear in the TCRdb table, and some are missing; sequencing was by immunoSEQ multiplex PCR. The table has approximately 170,000 clones, 60% to 85% seen once. Germline CDR1 reads SGHRS; CDR2 reads YFSETQ. The trim removed 1 base at V and 5 bases at J, leaving 4 bases unmatched. This CDR3 comprises 14 residues. V usage is TRBV5-1 and J usage is TRBJ2-5; 8 positions agree with TRBD2. This TCR derives from a woman under 30 in good health and CMV-seronegative. Material for sequencing was PBMCs. DNA for the CDR3: TGCGCCAGCAGCTTGATTAGCGGGGTTGAGACCCAGTACTTC. It yields the protein CASSLISGVETQYF.